The sequence of this TCR beta chain was determined in a study of T cell responses to AZD1222 COVID-19 vaccine. Generated by immunoSEQ multiplex PCR, the TCRdb table keeps only in-frame clones and is missing some. The sample yields 100,000 to 150,000 clones, roughly 90% seen once. Germline values: CDR1 SGHNT, CDR2 YYREEE (reference sequence). The CDR3 has 14 residues. V lost 0 bases and J 0 bases, leaving 5 bases between the germline ends. The sequences come from peripheral blood, collected on day 0 of AZD1222 vaccination. The origin of this receptor is an adult in good health. V and J are TRBV5-4 and TRBJ2-3; D gene unclear. CDR3 nucleotides: TGTGCCAGCAGCTTGGCCGGGAGCACAGATACGCAGTATTTT. It yields the protein CASSLAGSTDTQYF.